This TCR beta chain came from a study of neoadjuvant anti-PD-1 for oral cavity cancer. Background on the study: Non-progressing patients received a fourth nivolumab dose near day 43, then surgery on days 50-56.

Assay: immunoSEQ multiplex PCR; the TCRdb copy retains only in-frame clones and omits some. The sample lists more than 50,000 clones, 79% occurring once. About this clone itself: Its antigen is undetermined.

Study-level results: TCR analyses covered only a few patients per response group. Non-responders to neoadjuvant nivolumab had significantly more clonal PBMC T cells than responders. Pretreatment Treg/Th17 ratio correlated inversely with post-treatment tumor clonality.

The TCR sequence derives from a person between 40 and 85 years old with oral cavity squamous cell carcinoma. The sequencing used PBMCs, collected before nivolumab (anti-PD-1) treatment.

The CDR3 DNA reads TGTGCCAGCAGTGATTATGAGGTGCGAGGCTACACCTTC. It codes for CASSDYEVRGYTF. This chain connects TRBV25-1 to TRBJ1-2; D not resolved. The CDR3 has 13 amino acids. The germline V gene has CDR1 MGHDK and CDR2 SYGVNS. The V end was cut by 3 bases, the J end by 8 bases, with 13 bases between.